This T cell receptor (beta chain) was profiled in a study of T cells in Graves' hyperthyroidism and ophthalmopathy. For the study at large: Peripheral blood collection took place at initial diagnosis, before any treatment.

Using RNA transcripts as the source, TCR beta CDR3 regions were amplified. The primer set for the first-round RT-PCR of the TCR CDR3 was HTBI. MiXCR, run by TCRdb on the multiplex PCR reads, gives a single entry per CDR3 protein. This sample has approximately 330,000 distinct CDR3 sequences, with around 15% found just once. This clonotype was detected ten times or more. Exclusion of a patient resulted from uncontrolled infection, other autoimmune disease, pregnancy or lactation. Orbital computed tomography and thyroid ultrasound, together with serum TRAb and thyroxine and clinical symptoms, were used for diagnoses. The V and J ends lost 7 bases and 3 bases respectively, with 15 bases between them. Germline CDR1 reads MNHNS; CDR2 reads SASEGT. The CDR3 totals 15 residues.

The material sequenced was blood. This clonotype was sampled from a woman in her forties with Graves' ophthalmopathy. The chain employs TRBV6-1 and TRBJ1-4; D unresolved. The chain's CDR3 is CASTPGLTSNEKLFF. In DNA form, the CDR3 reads TGTGCCAGCACCCCCGGTCTAACTTCTAATGAAAAACTGTTTTTT.